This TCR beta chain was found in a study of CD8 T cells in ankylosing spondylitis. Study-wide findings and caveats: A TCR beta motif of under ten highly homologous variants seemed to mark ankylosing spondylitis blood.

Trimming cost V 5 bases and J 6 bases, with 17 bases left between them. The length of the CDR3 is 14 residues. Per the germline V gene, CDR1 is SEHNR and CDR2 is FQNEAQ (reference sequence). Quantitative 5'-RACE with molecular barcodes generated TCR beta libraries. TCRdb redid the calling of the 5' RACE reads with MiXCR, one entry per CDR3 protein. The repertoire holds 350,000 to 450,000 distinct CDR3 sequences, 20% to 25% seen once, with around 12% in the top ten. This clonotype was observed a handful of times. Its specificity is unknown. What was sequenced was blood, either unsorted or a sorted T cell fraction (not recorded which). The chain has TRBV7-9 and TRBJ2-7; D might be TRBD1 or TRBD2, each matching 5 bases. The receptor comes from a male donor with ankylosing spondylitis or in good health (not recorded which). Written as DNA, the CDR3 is TGTGCCAGCAGCCCCGGGACGGGGAATTTCGAGCAGTACTTC. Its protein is CASSPGTGNFEQYF.